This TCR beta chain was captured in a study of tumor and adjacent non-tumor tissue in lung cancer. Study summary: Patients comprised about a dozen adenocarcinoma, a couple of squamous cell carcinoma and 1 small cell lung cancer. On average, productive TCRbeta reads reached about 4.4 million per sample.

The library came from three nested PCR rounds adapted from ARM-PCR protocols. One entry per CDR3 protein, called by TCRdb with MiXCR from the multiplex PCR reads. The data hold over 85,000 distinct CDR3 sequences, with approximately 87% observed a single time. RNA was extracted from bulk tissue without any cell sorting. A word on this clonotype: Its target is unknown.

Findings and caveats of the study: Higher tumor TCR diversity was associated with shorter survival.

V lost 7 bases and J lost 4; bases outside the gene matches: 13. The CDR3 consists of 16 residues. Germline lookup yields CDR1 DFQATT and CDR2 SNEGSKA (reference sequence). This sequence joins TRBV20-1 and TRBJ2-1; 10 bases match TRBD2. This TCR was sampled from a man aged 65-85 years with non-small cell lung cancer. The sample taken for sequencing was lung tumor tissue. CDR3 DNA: TGCAGTGTTAAATCAACTAGCGGGAAAGGGTACAATGAGCAGTTCTTC. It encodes CSVKSTSGKGYNEQFF.